The 30 T cell receptor beta chains presented below share a single source sample, sequenced in a study of CD8 T cells in Susac syndrome. RNA amounts of roughly 0.5 to 1 ug underwent reverse transcription with random hexamers. MiXCR, applied by TCRdb to the immunoSEQ multiplex PCR reads, yields one record per CDR3 protein. This sample carries more than 130,000 distinct CDR3 sequences, 94% of them seen once, and the ten largest clones take approximately 0.25%. Material: CD8+ T cells from PBMCs. These receptor sequences come from a human donor in good health.

The CDR3 is CSAGFGFGPYEQYF. The CDR3 DNA sequence: TGCAGCGCTGGCTTCGGGTTCGGGCCCTACGAGCAGTACTTC. J is TRBJ2-7 and V is TRBV29-1; D is uncertain. V gave up 7 bases and J gave up 2 bases, with 18 bases separating them. Germline V gene sequence: CDR1 SQVTM, CDR2 ANQGSEA. This CDR3 is 14 amino acids long.

The chain joins TRBV15 to TRBJ1-5; TRBD1 matches at 8 bases. After removal of 9 bases from V and 5 bases from J, the junction contained 6 bases not matched to a gene. The CDR3 contains 13 residues. Per the germline V gene, CDR1 is LNHNV and CDR2 is YYDKDF (reference sequence). The CDR3 is CATTRGRDQPQHF. The DNA for the CDR3 is TGTGCCACTACCAGGGGGCGAGATCAGCCCCAGCATTTT.

The V call is TRBV20-1, the J call TRBJ1-1, with 8 positions matching TRBD1. From germline, CDR1 is DFQATT and CDR2 SNEGSKA (reference sequence). The V gene end was trimmed by 1 base and the J gene end by 1 base; junction bases not matched to a gene: 8. This CDR3 has 16 residues. CDR3 bases: TGCAGTGCTAGAGTTCTCCAGGGGGCGGCGAACACTGAAGCTTTCTTT. It translates to CSARVLQGAANTEAFF.

The chain has TRBV20-1 and TRBJ2-1, with D maybe TRBD2 (5 bases). CDR1 is DFQATT, CDR2 SNEGSKA, per germline (reference sequence). This CDR3 spans 13 amino acids. V lost 8 bases and J 6 bases, leaving 17 bases between the germline ends. Written as DNA, the CDR3 is TGCAGTTATCTTACTAGGTCCAGCAATGAGCAGTTCTTC. Its protein is CSYLTRSSNEQFF.

The chain uses TRBV20-1 and TRBJ2-5; TRBD1 or TRBD2 may be the D gene (5 bases each). Germline values: CDR1 DFQATT, CDR2 SNEGSKA (reference sequence). The V end was cut by 0 bases, the J end by 2 bases, with 19 bases between. This CDR3 has 17 residues. CDR3 residues: CSARDNGRDDVQETQYF. The CDR3 nucleotides read TGCAGTGCTAGAGATAACGGTAGGGACGACGTTCAAGAGACCCAGTACTTC.

The chain employs TRBV29-1 and TRBJ2-2, with TRBD2 matching over 7 bases. With V trimmed by 0 bases and J by 3 bases, 7 bases remained unmatched. This CDR3 region has 16 residues. Germline V gene lookup returns CDR1 SQVTM and CDR2 ANQGSEA. CDR3 loop: CSVEDPVAGHTGELFF. CDR3 nucleotide sequence: TGCAGCGTTGAAGATCCGGTAGCGGGCCACACCGGGGAGCTGTTTTTT.

The V and J genes are TRBV20-1 and TRBJ2-5; TRBD2 matches 13 bases. The germline V gene has CDR1 DFQATT and CDR2 SNEGSKA (reference sequence). Trimming at V came to 5 bases and at J to 5 bases, leaving 14 bases not matched to a gene. The CDR3 totals 17 residues. CDR3 sequence (DNA): TGCAGTGCTGATGTGCCGGGACTAGCGGGATTTAGGGAGACCCAGTACTTC. Its protein is CSADVPGLAGFRETQYF.

The chain combines TRBV27 with TRBJ2-7; tentative D call: TRBD2 (5 bases). Germline lookup yields CDR1 MNHEY and CDR2 SMNVEV (reference sequence). V was pared by 2 bases and J by 5 bases, with 13 bases between. This CDR3 contains 14 residues. Here the CDR3 reads CASSLIGGSDEQYF. The CDR3 DNA reads TGTGCCAGCAGTTTAATTGGAGGATCCGACGAGCAGTACTTC.

The V call is TRBV4-3, the J call TRBJ2-1; 7 bases fit TRBD2. V was pared by 0 bases and J by 8 bases, with 10 bases of the junction left unmatched. Germline CDR1 reads LGHNA; CDR2 reads YSLEER. The CDR3 extends over 16 amino acids. The chain's CDR3 is CASSQDQAGPLDEQFF. CDR3 DNA sequence: TGCGCCAGCAGCCAAGATCAAGCGGGGCCGTTGGATGAGCAGTTCTTC.

V gene TRBV28 combines with J gene TRBJ2-2, with a weak D call TRBD1 (6 bases). The germline V gene has CDR1 MDHEN and CDR2 SYDVKM. The length of the CDR3 is 15 residues. Trimming shortened V by 5 bases and J by 2 bases, and 12 bases separated the two germline ends. CDR3 nucleotides: TGTGCCAGCAGTAGGTGGACAGATAACACCGGGGAGCTGTTTTTT. Residues: CASSRWTDNTGELFF.

The count of this clonotype is one. The rearrangement links TRBV29-1 to TRBJ2-1; TRBD2 aligns across 10 bases. This CDR3 has 14 residues. The germline V gene has CDR1 SQVTM and CDR2 ANQGSEA. Trimming at V came to 3 bases and at J to 3 bases, leaving 2 bases not matched to a gene. The CDR3 sequence: CSVETSGLYNEQFF. The DNA for the CDR3 is TGCAGCGTTGAGACTAGCGGGCTCTACAATGAGCAGTTCTTC.

V usage is TRBV29-1 and J usage is TRBJ2-7; D might be TRBD1 (6 bases). V lost 4 bases, J lost 2 bases, and 9 bases lay in between. This CDR3 region has 12 residues. The germline V gene encodes CDR1 SQVTM and CDR2 ANQGSEA. This CDR3 reads CSVVQGTYEQYF. The CDR3 nucleotides read TGCAGCGTTGTTCAGGGGACCTACGAGCAGTACTTC.

The chain links TRBV29-1 to TRBJ2-2; 9 bases map to TRBD2. J was trimmed by 1 base and V by 7 bases; bases with no gene match: 4. There are 14 residues in the CDR3. Germline CDR1 reads SQVTM; CDR2 reads ANQGSEA. The CDR3 is CSARLAVNTGELFF. The CDR3 DNA reads TGCAGCGCCAGACTAGCGGTGAACACCGGGGAGCTGTTTTTT.

The chain joins TRBV27 to TRBJ1-2; D unresolved. The germline CDR1 and CDR2 sequences are MNHEY and SMNVEV (reference sequence). CDR3 length: 13 amino acids. Between the trimmed V and J ends, which lost 3 bases and 10 bases, there was a span of 15 bases. CDR3 DNA sequence: TGTGCCAGCAGTTTTTCGGGCAGCACAGACTACACCTTC. It encodes CASSFSGSTDYTF.

V usage is TRBV7-2 and J usage is TRBJ2-1; TRBD1 matches 7 bases. The germline V gene encodes CDR1 SGHTA and CDR2 FQGNSA. Trimming took 2 bases from V and 4 from J; bases not matched to a gene: 5. CDR3 length equals 15 residues. CDR3 sequence reads: CASSLRGPLYNEQFF. The CDR3 DNA reads TGTGCCAGCAGCTTAAGGGGGCCGTTGTACAATGAGCAGTTCTTC.

This sequence joins TRBV15 and TRBJ2-6, with D perhaps matching TRBD2 (6 bases). Trimming took 9 bases from V and 5 from J, leaving 11 bases between them. The CDR3 covers 13 residues. Germline CDR1 reads LNHNV; CDR2 reads YYDKDF (reference sequence). CDR3 in DNA: TGTGCCACTAGGGACTTAAGGGCCAACGTCCTGACTTTC. It is translated as CATRDLRANVLTF.

The chain uses TRBV27 and TRBJ2-7; D not certain. In germline, CDR1 is MNHEY, CDR2 SMNVEV (reference sequence). Trimming took 3 bases from V and 1 from J, leaving 10 bases between them. This CDR3 spans 14 amino acids. The CDR3 protein is CASSFSPNSYEQYF. The CDR3 DNA sequence: TGTGCCAGCAGTTTTAGTCCGAATTCCTACGAGCAGTACTTC.

The CDR3 here is CATSVAWRDPFITDTQYF. CDR3 bases: TGTGCCACCAGTGTCGCCTGGAGGGATCCTTTCATCACAGATACGCAGTATTTT. This chain uses TRBV24-1 with TRBJ2-3; the D gene is possibly TRBD2 (6 bases). Trimming took 5 bases from V and 2 from J, leaving 22 bases between them. The CDR3 has 18 residues. Looked up from germline, CDR1 is KGHDR and CDR2 is SFDVKD.

This clonotype was observed once. This chain links TRBV27 with TRBJ2-3; D unresolved. Germline V gene data show CDR1 as MNHEY and CDR2 as SMNVEV (reference sequence). This CDR3 is built from 14 residues. Trimming removed 2 bases at V and 0 bases at J, with 6 bases between. CDR3 nucleotides: TGTGCCAGCAGTTTAGTACCTAGCACAGATACGCAGTATTTT. Its protein product is CASSLVPSTDTQYF.

This chain connects TRBV4-3 to TRBJ2-3; 10 bases align to TRBD1. Germline V lookup: CDR1 LGHNA, CDR2 YSLEER. The CDR3 consists of 19 residues. The ends lost 0 bases at V and 1 base at J; junction bases unmatched: 10. The CDR3 loop reads CASSQESPRQGAGTDTQYF. The CDR3 nucleotides are TGCGCCAGCAGCCAAGAATCCCCAAGACAGGGGGCTGGCACAGATACGCAGTATTTT.

V and J are TRBV25-1 and TRBJ2-7; D is ambiguous. Between the trimmed V and J ends, which lost 2 bases and 7 bases, there was a span of 15 bases. The CDR3 totals 14 residues. CDR1 is MGHDK, CDR2 SYGVNS, per germline. The DNA for the CDR3 is TGTGCCAGCAGTGAAGGTTACAAGAAGTTTGAGCAGTACTTC. Translation gives CASSEGYKKFEQYF.

The chain carries TRBV9 and TRBJ2-2; TRBD2 aligns across 8 bases. The CDR3 has 15 residues. In germline, CDR1 is SGDLS, CDR2 YYNGEE. V gave up 0 bases and J gave up 6 bases; unmatched junction bases: 4. The DNA for the CDR3 is TGTGCCAGCAGCGTAGGCGGGAGGCTAGCCGGGGAGCTGTTTTTT. The encoded protein is CASSVGGRLAGELFF.

The chain recombines TRBV28 with TRBJ1-1, with 7 bases aligning to TRBD1. CDR1 and CDR2 from the germline V gene are MDHEN and SYDVKM. The CDR3 extends over 16 amino acids. J lost 0 bases, V lost 10 bases, and 14 bases had no gene match. The CDR3 sequence is CAIMGYRGTMNTEAFF. The CDR3 coding sequence is TGTGCCATTATGGGGTACAGGGGCACCATGAACACTGAAGCTTTCTTT.

The chain recombines TRBV12-3 or TRBV12-4 with TRBJ2-1; D remains unclear. The length of the CDR3 is 13 residues. The V end lost 2 bases, the J end lost 9 bases, and 11 bases lay between the germline ends. In DNA, the CDR3 is TGTGCCAGCAGTTTATTCGCGGCGTCTGAGCAGTTCTTC. This encodes CASSLFAASEQFF.

The CDR3 coding sequence is TGTGCCAGCAGCCAAGTAGGAGGCTACACCTTC. Protein product: CASSQVGGYTF. The J gene is TRBJ1-2, the V gene TRBV6-2 or TRBV6-3; D unclear. V was cut by 6 bases and J by 8 bases, with 10 bases left in between. The CDR3 extends over 11 amino acids. Germline-derived CDR1 and CDR2 are MNHEY and SVGEGT.

The rearrangement links TRBV12-3 or TRBV12-4 to TRBJ2-7, with 12 positions matching TRBD2. V gave up 6 bases and J gave up 6 bases; unmatched junction bases: 27. The length of the CDR3 is 21 residues. The CDR3 nucleotides are TGTGCCAGCAGAGGTTTGTCGACATCTCGGGGGATGACTAGCGGGAGTAGCGAGCAGTACTTC. It codes for CASRGLSTSRGMTSGSSEQYF.

This clonotype came up once. The chain combines TRBV6-5 with TRBJ2-1, with 7 bases lining up with TRBD1. Germline trimming cut 2 bases from V and 8 bases from J; bases unmatched to any gene: 9. The CDR3 has 15 amino acids. CDR1 is MNHEY, CDR2 SVGAGI, per germline. CDR3 DNA sequence: TGTGCCAGCAGTTACGGAGCGCAGGGGGTCTATGAGCAGTTCTTC. This codes for CASSYGAQGVYEQFF.

The chain has TRBV29-1 and TRBJ2-7, with D perhaps matching TRBD1 (6 bases). With 7 bases removed from V and 0 bases from J, the gap between germline ends came to 13 bases. This CDR3 is built from 13 residues. Germline V gene lookup returns CDR1 SQVTM and CDR2 ANQGSEA. The CDR3 reads CSATGRSSYEQYF. DNA for the CDR3: TGCAGCGCAACAGGGAGAAGCTCCTACGAGCAGTACTTC.

V is TRBV27 and J is TRBJ2-7; no firm D call. The germline gives CDR1 MNHEY, CDR2 SMNVEV (reference sequence). Between the trimmed V and J ends, which lost 5 bases and 2 bases, there was a span of 19 bases. There are 16 residues in the CDR3. The CDR3 DNA is TGTGCCAGCAGTGTTGATGGGGTGGGGTTAACCTACGAGCAGTACTTC. It is translated as CASSVDGVGLTYEQYF.

This chain links TRBV7-9 with TRBJ2-1; D remains ambiguous. The CDR3 loop spans 14 amino acids. V lost 1 base and J 4 bases, leaving 8 bases between the germline ends. CDR1 SEHNR and CDR2 FQNEAQ come from the germline V gene (reference sequence). The CDR3 nucleotides read TGTGCCAGCAGCTTAGACAGCGCATACAATGAGCAGTTCTTC. It translates to CASSLDSAYNEQFF.